This T cell receptor (beta chain) was captured in a study of cytomegalovirus exposure and HLA in healthy donors. The germline gives CDR1 MNHNY, CDR2 SVGAGI (reference sequence). The V end lost 0 bases, the J end lost 2 bases, and 11 bases lay between the germline ends. The CDR3 is 15 residues long. Sequenced by immunoSEQ multiplex PCR; TCRdb stores in-frame clones only, minus some. The sample lists tens of thousands of clones; 95% to 97% were seen once. Study-wide findings and caveats: The authors listed some 150 TCR beta chains as cytomegalovirus-associated.

About this clone: Antigen unknown.

The V and J genes are TRBV6-6 and TRBJ2-7, with a tentative D call TRBD2 (6 bases). The sequence came from a man between 18 and 35 years old in good health and CMV-seronegative. The source material was PBMCs. The CDR3 here is CASSYSAGSPYEQYF. CDR3 sequence (DNA): TGTGCCAGCAGTTACTCGGCGGGATCACCCTACGAGCAGTACTTC.